Presented here are 32 T cell receptor beta chains from one specimen sequenced in a study of identical twins. Each CDR3 protein gets one entry after TCRdb re-called the 5' RACE reads with MiXCR. The sample shows some 500,000 distinct CDR3 sequences, 13% to 15% of them seen only once. The sample was also linked to a second study, of yellow fever vaccine responses in identical twins.

The sample consisted of CD4+ T cells sorted from blood. These receptors originate from a woman between 18 and 29 years old in good health.

The V gene is TRBV29-1, the J gene TRBJ2-4, with D perhaps matching TRBD1 or TRBD2 (5 bases each). V lost 3 bases, J lost 0 bases, and 12 bases lay in between. The CDR3 is made up of 15 amino acids. Germline V gene lookup returns CDR1 SQVTM and CDR2 ANQGSEA. As DNA, the CDR3 is TGCAGCGTTGAGGGGACCCCTCAAGCCAAAAACATTCAGTACTTC. Translation gives CSVEGTPQAKNIQYF.

The chain couples TRBV3-1 to TRBJ1-1; D ambiguous. The CDR3 runs to 14 residues. CDR1 is LGHDT, CDR2 YNNKEL, per germline (reference sequence). The germline V and J ends were trimmed by 0 bases and 5 bases, with 10 bases remaining between them. The CDR3 DNA sequence: TGTGCCAGCAGCCAAGATGGGGTTCGTACTGAAGCTTTCTTT. As protein: CASSQDGVRTEAFF. The variable domain in full, with the rest retrieved from reference TRBV3-1 and TRBJ1-1, is DTAVSQTPKYLVTQMGNDKSIKCEQNLGHDTMYWYKQDSKKFLKIMFSYNNKELIINETVPNRFSPKSPDKAHLNLHINSLELGDSAVYFCASSQDGVRTEAFFGQGTRLTVV.

This chain links TRBV20-1 with TRBJ2-6; a weak D match, TRBD1 (5 bases). The germline gives CDR1 DFQATT, CDR2 SNEGSKA (reference sequence). CDR3 size: 18 residues. The ends were cut back, 2 bases at V and 2 bases at J, with 19 bases in the middle. In DNA form, the CDR3 reads TGCAGTGCTAGAAGCGCGCAGGGCGACTTTCCTGGGGCCAACGTCCTGACTTTC. Encoded protein: CSARSAQGDFPGANVLTF.

There are many counts of this clonotype. The chain recombines TRBV5-1 with TRBJ1-4, with TRBD1 matching over 8 bases. CDR1 is SGHRS, CDR2 YFSETQ, per germline. The junction had 6 bases not matched to a gene; V was cut back by 3 bases and J by 8 bases. The CDR3 totals 14 residues. CDR3 DNA sequence: TGCGCCAGCAGCTCGGGACAGGTCGGGGAAAAACTGTTTTTT. As protein: CASSSGQVGEKLFF. Full variable domain (outside the CDR3, taken from reference TRBV5-1 and TRBJ1-4): KAGVTQTPRYLIKTRGQQVTLSCSPISGHRSVSWYQQTPGQGLQFLFEYFSETQRNKGNFPGRFSGRQFSNSRSEMNVSTLELGDSALYLCASSSGQVGEKLFFGSGTQLSVL.

The J gene is TRBJ2-5, the V gene TRBV3-1; D may match TRBD1 or TRBD2 (5 bases each). The germline V gene has CDR1 LGHDT and CDR2 YNNKEL (reference sequence). V was trimmed by 1 base and J by 4 bases, leaving 10 bases between them. The CDR3 sequence is 14 residues long. The CDR3 bases are TGTGCCAGCAGCCAAGCCGGGACGGGAGAGACCCAGTACTTC. This codes for CASSQAGTGETQYF.

Only a few counts were recorded for this clonotype. The chain links TRBV5-1 to TRBJ2-1; 8 bases match TRBD2. CDR3 size: 13 residues. V dropped 4 bases and J dropped 6; count of bases not matched to a gene: 3. The germline V gene encodes CDR1 SGHRS and CDR2 YFSETQ. The CDR3 DNA reads TGCGCCAGCAGCGGGACTAGGTCCAATGAGCAGTTCTTC. Its translation is CASSGTRSNEQFF.

There are a few counts of this clonotype. The rearrangement links TRBV15 to TRBJ2-3; D ambiguous. Germline assignment: CDR1 LNHNV and CDR2 YYDKDF (reference sequence). There are 15 residues in the CDR3. V lost 1 base, J lost 1 base, and 9 bases lay in between. DNA of the CDR3: TGTGCCACCAGCAGAGGACAAACAGGCACAGATACGCAGTATTTT. Amino acids: CATSRGQTGTDTQYF.

This clonotype was observed a few times. The chain recombines TRBV12-3 or TRBV12-4 with TRBJ2-7, with 8 bases aligning to TRBD2. This CDR3 comprises 15 residues. J gave up 6 bases and V 5 bases, and 12 bases lay outside the gene matches. The CDR3 region is CASSNVGTSSSEQYF. The CDR3 DNA sequence: TGTGCCAGCAGTAACGTAGGGACTAGTTCGTCCGAGCAGTACTTC.

The chain has TRBV5-1 and TRBJ1-4; D is uncertain. The CDR3 sequence is 13 residues long. In germline, CDR1 is SGHRS, CDR2 YFSETQ. V dropped 5 bases and J dropped 7 bases, with 12 bases sitting between them. The CDR3 region has the DNA TGCGCCAGCAGGAGTGGACCGGGTGAAAAACTGTTTTTT. Its protein is CASRSGPGEKLFF.

About this clonotype: At one boundary the junction diverges from the germline segment, which might be a read error. This CDR3 reads CASSPEIGSYDEQFF. The CDR3 nucleotides read TGTGCCAGCAGCCCCGAGATAGGGTCCTACGATGAGCAGTTCTTC. The V call is TRBV9, the J call TRBJ2-1; D is unresolved. The CDR3 covers 15 residues. CDR1 SGDLS and CDR2 YYNGEE come from the germline V gene.

The chain couples TRBV6-5 to TRBJ2-3; TRBD2 is a possible D gene (6 bases). Germline CDR1 is MNHEY and CDR2 is SVGAGI. Trimming left V 0 bases short and J 0 bases short, with 10 bases between. The CDR3 is made up of 16 amino acids. This chain's CDR3 is CASSYSAGTSTDTQYF. CDR3 sequence (DNA): TGTGCCAGCAGTTACTCGGCGGGGACTAGCACAGATACGCAGTATTTT.

The chain links TRBV6-2 or TRBV6-3 to TRBJ2-7; 11 bases are shared with TRBD1. CDR1 and CDR2 (germline): MNHEY, SVGEGT. The CDR3 extends over 14 amino acids. The ends lost 7 bases at V and 4 bases at J; junction bases unmatched: 6. As DNA, the CDR3 is TGTGCCAGCATCACCCGGGACAGGGGGTACGAGCAGTACTTC. Encoded protein: CASITRDRGYEQYF.

This clonotype was picked up a small number of times. The rearrangement uses TRBV6-5 and TRBJ2-1; D gene unclear. V was shortened by 0 bases and J by 0 bases, with 6 bases between the two germline ends. The CDR3 contains 15 residues. CDR1 MNHEY and CDR2 SVGAGI come from the germline V gene. The CDR3 DNA sequence: TGTGCCAGCAGTTACTCGGCAGGCTCCTACAATGAGCAGTTCTTC. It yields the protein CASSYSAGSYNEQFF.

This chain uses TRBV10-3 with TRBJ1-1, with D perhaps TRBD1 (5 bases). The CDR3 has 13 amino acids. Per the germline V gene, CDR1 is ENHRY and CDR2 is SYGVKD. The V gene lost 3 bases and the J gene lost 1 base, with 6 bases spanning the gap. In DNA form, the CDR3 reads TGTGCCATCAGTGACAGGGAGAACACTGAAGCTTTCTTT. As protein: CAISDRENTEAFF.

The rearrangement joins TRBV9 to TRBJ2-2; D gene unclear. Trimming removed 0 bases from V and 7 bases from J, with 19 bases in between. This CDR3 spans 17 amino acids. Germline V gene data show CDR1 as SGDLS and CDR2 as YYNGEE. The CDR3 here is CASSVAPLSKSDGELFF. DNA of the CDR3: TGTGCCAGCAGCGTAGCTCCCCTTTCCAAATCGGACGGGGAGCTGTTTTTT.

This clonotype was recorded a few times. The chain links TRBV7-2 to TRBJ2-3, with 10 nucleotides matching TRBD1. Germline V gene data show CDR1 as SGHTA and CDR2 as FQGNSA. V gave up 0 bases and J gave up 2 bases; unmatched junction bases: 5. The CDR3 extends over 17 amino acids. The CDR3 loop reads CASSLAGQGVLTDTQYF. The CDR3 nucleotides read TGTGCCAGCAGCTTAGCCGGACAGGGGGTACTCACAGATACGCAGTATTTT.

The chain combines TRBV29-1 with TRBJ2-1; tentative D call: TRBD2 (5 bases). The V end lost 7 bases, the J end lost 6 bases, and 13 bases lay between the germline ends. The length of the CDR3 is 12 residues. Germline V lookup: CDR1 SQVTM, CDR2 ANQGSEA. CDR3 sequence (DNA): TGCAGCGCAGAACCGGGGTTCAATGAGCAGTTCTTC. Protein: CSAEPGFNEQFF.

This rearrangement joins TRBV7-9 to TRBJ2-7; weak D call: TRBD2 (6 bases). Germline V gene lookup returns CDR1 SEHNR and CDR2 FQNEAQ (reference sequence). This CDR3 has 14 residues. Between the trimmed V and J ends, which lost 8 bases and 0 bases, there was a span of 14 bases. The CDR3 DNA reads as TGTGCCAGCCCTTCGGGGGAGAGCTCCTACGAGCAGTACTTC. Protein: CASPSGESSYEQYF.

CDR3 protein: CASSDHGLIYEQYF. The DNA for the CDR3 is TGTGCCAGCAGTGACCACGGACTGATCTACGAGCAGTACTTC. The V call is TRBV25-1, the J call TRBJ2-7, with D possibly TRBD2 on 5 matching bases. Trimming pared 3 bases from V and 3 bases from J, leaving 12 bases between. CDR1 and CDR2 (germline): MGHDK, SYGVNS. The CDR3 contains 14 residues.

This CDR3 is CASSPGLRQGSSYNEQFF. For the CDR3, the DNA is TGTGCCAGCAGCCCCGGGCTGAGACAGGGTTCCTCCTACAATGAGCAGTTCTTC. V gene TRBV11-2 combines with J gene TRBJ2-1, with TRBD1 matching 7 bases. The V segment lost 5 bases and the J segment 0 bases; nucleotides outside the gene matches: 13. Germline V gives CDR1 SGHAT, CDR2 FQNNGV. The CDR3 spans 18 residues.

This chain links TRBV28 with TRBJ2-7, with TRBD1 matching over 9 bases. Trimming removed 4 bases from V and 6 bases from J; junction bases left unmatched: 10. From germline, CDR1 is MDHEN and CDR2 SYDVKM. The CDR3 length is 15 residues. The CDR3 loop reads CASSSPGTGLGEQYF. The CDR3, as DNA: TGTGCCAGCAGTTCCCCCGGGACAGGGTTGGGCGAGCAGTACTTC.

This rearrangement joins TRBV9 to TRBJ2-7; 9 positions agree with TRBD2. The germline V gene encodes CDR1 SGDLS and CDR2 YYNGEE. This CDR3 comprises 15 residues. Unmatched junction bases numbered 8, after V lost 0 bases and J lost 7 bases. The DNA of the CDR3 is TGTGCCAGCAGCGTAGGTGTAGCGGGAGATGGTGAGCAGTACTTC. The encoded protein is CASSVGVAGDGEQYF.

The table lists this clonotype with a few counts. The junction departs from the called germline gene at one end, perhaps through a read error. J is TRBJ2-5 and V is TRBV5-6, with 9 bases matching TRBD1. CDR3 size: 12 residues. Germline V gene sequence: CDR1 SGHDT, CDR2 YYEEEE. The CDR3 bases are TGTGCCAGCAGCTTTGCCCGGGACAGGGACCACTTC. Amino acids: CASSFARDRDHF.

The V call is TRBV4-1, the J call TRBJ2-7; 7 bases are a match to TRBD1. CDR3 length equals 16 residues. CDR1 is MGHRA and CDR2 is YSYEKL in the germline V gene. The trim removed 3 bases at V and 3 bases at J, leaving 11 bases unmatched. CDR3 DNA: TGCGCCAGCAGCCACTCCAGGGGGAGTTCTGTCTACGAGCAGTACTTC. Encoded protein: CASSHSRGSSVYEQYF.

The chain joins TRBV20-1 to TRBJ1-3; a possible D gene is TRBD1 (5 bases). Per the germline V gene, CDR1 is DFQATT and CDR2 is SNEGSKA (reference sequence). The CDR3 runs 14 residues. Trimming shortened V by 6 bases and J by 4 bases, and 16 bases separated the two germline ends. The CDR3 loop is CSAKYQGSGNTIYF. CDR3 in DNA: TGCAGTGCCAAATACCAGGGCTCGGGAAACACCATATATTTT.

The chain carries TRBV29-1 and TRBJ2-2, with 7 nucleotides matching TRBD2. V shed 4 bases, J shed 1 base, and the junction held 6 bases outside the gene matches. Germline CDR1 and CDR2: SQVTM and ANQGSEA. The CDR3 loop spans 15 amino acids. The CDR3 loop is CSVGAASGNTGELFF. The CDR3 region has the DNA TGCAGCGTTGGGGCGGCTAGCGGGAACACCGGGGAGCTGTTTTTT.

This chain uses TRBV12-3 or TRBV12-4 with TRBJ2-7, with 7 bases identical to TRBD1. The CDR3 extends over 14 amino acids. Trimming took 8 bases from V and 0 from J; bases not matched to a gene: 7. The CDR3 DNA sequence: TGTGCCAGCGGAAACGGACAGGCCTCCTACGAGCAGTACTTC. Translation: CASGNGQASYEQYF.

A single count supports this clonotype. This sequence joins TRBV30 and TRBJ2-2, with 11 bases lining up with TRBD2. V was pared by 3 bases and J by 5 bases, with 14 bases of the junction left unmatched. The CDR3 runs 18 residues. The germline V gene has CDR1 GTSNPN and CDR2 SVGIG (reference sequence). Here the CDR3 DNA reads TGTGCCTGGAGATACTCAGATGGGACTAGCGGAATTACCGGGGAGCTGTTTTTT. Its protein is CAWRYSDGTSGITGELFF.

The chain joins TRBV20-1 to TRBJ1-6; D gene ambiguous. The CDR3 length is 15 residues. Germline loops: CDR1 DFQATT, CDR2 SNEGSKA (reference sequence). Trimming left V 1 base short and J 2 bases short, with 9 bases between. This chain's CDR3 is CSARARATYNSPLHF. The DNA of the CDR3 is TGCAGTGCTAGAGCCCGGGCAACCTATAATTCACCCCTCCACTTT.

This clonotype was counted a few times. This chain connects TRBV7-8 to TRBJ2-1, with 10 bases that match TRBD2. This CDR3 has 12 residues. V shed 6 bases, J shed 7 bases, and the junction held 0 bases outside the gene matches. Germline V gene sequence: CDR1 SGHVS, CDR2 FQNEAQ. The CDR3 DNA is TGTGCCAGCAGACTAGCGGGGAATGAGCAGTTCTTC. It codes for CASRLAGNEQFF.

The rearrangement uses TRBV6-2 or TRBV6-3 and TRBJ2-1, with TRBD1 identical over 7 bases. V was pared by 4 bases and J by 6 bases, with 9 bases of the junction left unmatched. The germline V gene encodes CDR1 MNHEY and CDR2 SVGEGT. This CDR3 has 15 residues. This CDR3 is CASSFEGNRGNEQFF. The CDR3 DNA is TGTGCCAGCAGTTTCGAGGGGAACAGGGGCAATGAGCAGTTCTTC.

This clonotype was found a few times. This chain uses TRBV9 with TRBJ2-3; 9 nucleotides agree with TRBD1. CDR3 length: 13 residues. The V gene's germline CDR1 is SGDLS and CDR2 YYNGEE. This CDR3 is CASSQGAADTQYF. The CDR3 DNA follows: TGTGCTTCATCACAGGGGGCAGCAGATACGCAGTATTTT.